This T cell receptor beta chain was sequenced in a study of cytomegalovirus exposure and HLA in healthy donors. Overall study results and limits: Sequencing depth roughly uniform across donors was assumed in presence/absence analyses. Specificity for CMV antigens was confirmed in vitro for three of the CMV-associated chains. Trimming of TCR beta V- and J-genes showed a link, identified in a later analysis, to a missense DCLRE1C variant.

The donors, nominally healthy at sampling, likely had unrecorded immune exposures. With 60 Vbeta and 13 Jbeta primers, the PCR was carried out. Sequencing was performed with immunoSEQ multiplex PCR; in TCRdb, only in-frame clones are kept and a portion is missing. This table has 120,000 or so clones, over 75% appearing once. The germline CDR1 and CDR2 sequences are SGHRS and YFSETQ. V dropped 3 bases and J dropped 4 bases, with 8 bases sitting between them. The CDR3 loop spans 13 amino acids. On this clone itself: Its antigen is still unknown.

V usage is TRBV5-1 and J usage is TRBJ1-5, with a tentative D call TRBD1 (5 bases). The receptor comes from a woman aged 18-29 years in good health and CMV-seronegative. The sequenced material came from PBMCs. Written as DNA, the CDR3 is TGCGCCAGCAGCTCCGACAGAAATCAGCCCCAGCATTTT. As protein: CASSSDRNQPQHF.